A single sample gave rise to the 7 T cell receptor beta chains below, sequenced in a study of blood T cell repertoires in COVID-19. The protocol was immunoSEQ multiplex PCR, while the TCRdb copy is restricted to in-frame clones and leaves out a portion. The sample includes approximately 170,000 clones, 84% of them seen just once. The specimen was peripheral blood. The receptors shown here come from an elderly woman with COVID-19, enrolled during active disease.

The chain joins TRBV11-1 to TRBJ1-1, with TRBD1 identical over 8 bases. Trimming cost V 3 bases and J 5 bases; bases outside gene matches: 11. Germline CDR1 is SGHAT and CDR2 is FQDESV (reference sequence). The CDR3 contains 16 residues. The CDR3 DNA reads as TGTGCCAGCAGCTTTGGGCACAGGGGGAAGGGAACTGAAGCTTTCTTT. This encodes CASSFGHRGKGTEAFF.

V usage is TRBV27 and J usage is TRBJ2-3; 9 positions agree with TRBD1. The CDR3 totals 15 residues. Germline V CDR1 and CDR2: MNHEY, SMNVEV (reference sequence). V lost 3 bases and J lost 3; bases outside the gene matches: 4. CDR3 loop: CASSLGQGRTDTQYF. CDR3 DNA sequence: TGTGCCAGCAGTTTGGGACAGGGACGGACAGATACGCAGTATTTT.

The J gene is TRBJ2-7, the V gene TRBV5-1; no definite D call. Germline-derived CDR1 and CDR2 are SGHRS and YFSETQ. V dropped 0 bases and J dropped 6 bases, with 13 bases sitting between them. This CDR3 spans 14 amino acids. As DNA, the CDR3 is TGCGCCAGCAGCTTGGAAGCCGCTCCCGTCGAGCAGTACTTC. It yields the protein CASSLEAAPVEQYF.

The chain joins TRBV25-1 to TRBJ2-3; possible D gene TRBD1, 6 bases. Deletions cut 5 bases from V and 6 bases from J, with 15 bases between. CDR1 MGHDK and CDR2 SYGVNS come from the germline V gene. This CDR3 contains 14 residues. The CDR3 bases are TGTGCCAGCAGTCCTCCTCGGACAGCTGATACGCAGTATTTT. This sequence encodes CASSPPRTADTQYF.

The V gene is TRBV9, the J gene TRBJ1-2; 8 bases fit TRBD1. Trimming cost V 6 bases and J 0 bases; bases outside gene matches: 7. The CDR3 has 15 amino acids. The V gene's germline CDR1 is SGDLS and CDR2 YYNGEE. The CDR3 spells CASNSDREANYGYTF. For the CDR3, the DNA is TGTGCCAGCAATTCGGACAGGGAAGCTAACTATGGCTACACCTTC.

The chain has TRBV7-8 and TRBJ2-3; possible D gene TRBD1, 6 bases. The CDR3 is 15 residues long. V was trimmed by 2 bases and J by 4 bases, leaving 13 bases between them. The V gene's germline CDR1 is SGHVS and CDR2 FQNEAQ. DNA of the CDR3: TGTGCCAGCAGCTTATTCAGGGGTAGAGCAGATACGCAGTATTTT. Its protein is CASSLFRGRADTQYF. The whole variable domain, filled in from reference TRBV7-8 and TRBJ2-3, reads GAGVSQSPRYKVAKRGQDVALRCDPISGHVSLFWYQQALGQGPEFLTYFQNEAQLDKSGLPSDRFFAERPEGSVSTLKIQRTQQEDSAVYLCASSLFRGRADTQYFGPGTRLTVL.

The chain carries TRBV29-1 and TRBJ1-4, with D maybe TRBD1 (5 bases). Germline V lookup: CDR1 SQVTM, CDR2 ANQGSEA. V lost 7 bases to trimming and J lost 3 bases, with 15 bases between them. This CDR3 is 14 amino acids long. The CDR3 DNA follows: TGCAGCGCTTCCGGGGGGATATCTAATGAAAAACTGTTTTTT. It specifies CSASGGISNEKLFF.